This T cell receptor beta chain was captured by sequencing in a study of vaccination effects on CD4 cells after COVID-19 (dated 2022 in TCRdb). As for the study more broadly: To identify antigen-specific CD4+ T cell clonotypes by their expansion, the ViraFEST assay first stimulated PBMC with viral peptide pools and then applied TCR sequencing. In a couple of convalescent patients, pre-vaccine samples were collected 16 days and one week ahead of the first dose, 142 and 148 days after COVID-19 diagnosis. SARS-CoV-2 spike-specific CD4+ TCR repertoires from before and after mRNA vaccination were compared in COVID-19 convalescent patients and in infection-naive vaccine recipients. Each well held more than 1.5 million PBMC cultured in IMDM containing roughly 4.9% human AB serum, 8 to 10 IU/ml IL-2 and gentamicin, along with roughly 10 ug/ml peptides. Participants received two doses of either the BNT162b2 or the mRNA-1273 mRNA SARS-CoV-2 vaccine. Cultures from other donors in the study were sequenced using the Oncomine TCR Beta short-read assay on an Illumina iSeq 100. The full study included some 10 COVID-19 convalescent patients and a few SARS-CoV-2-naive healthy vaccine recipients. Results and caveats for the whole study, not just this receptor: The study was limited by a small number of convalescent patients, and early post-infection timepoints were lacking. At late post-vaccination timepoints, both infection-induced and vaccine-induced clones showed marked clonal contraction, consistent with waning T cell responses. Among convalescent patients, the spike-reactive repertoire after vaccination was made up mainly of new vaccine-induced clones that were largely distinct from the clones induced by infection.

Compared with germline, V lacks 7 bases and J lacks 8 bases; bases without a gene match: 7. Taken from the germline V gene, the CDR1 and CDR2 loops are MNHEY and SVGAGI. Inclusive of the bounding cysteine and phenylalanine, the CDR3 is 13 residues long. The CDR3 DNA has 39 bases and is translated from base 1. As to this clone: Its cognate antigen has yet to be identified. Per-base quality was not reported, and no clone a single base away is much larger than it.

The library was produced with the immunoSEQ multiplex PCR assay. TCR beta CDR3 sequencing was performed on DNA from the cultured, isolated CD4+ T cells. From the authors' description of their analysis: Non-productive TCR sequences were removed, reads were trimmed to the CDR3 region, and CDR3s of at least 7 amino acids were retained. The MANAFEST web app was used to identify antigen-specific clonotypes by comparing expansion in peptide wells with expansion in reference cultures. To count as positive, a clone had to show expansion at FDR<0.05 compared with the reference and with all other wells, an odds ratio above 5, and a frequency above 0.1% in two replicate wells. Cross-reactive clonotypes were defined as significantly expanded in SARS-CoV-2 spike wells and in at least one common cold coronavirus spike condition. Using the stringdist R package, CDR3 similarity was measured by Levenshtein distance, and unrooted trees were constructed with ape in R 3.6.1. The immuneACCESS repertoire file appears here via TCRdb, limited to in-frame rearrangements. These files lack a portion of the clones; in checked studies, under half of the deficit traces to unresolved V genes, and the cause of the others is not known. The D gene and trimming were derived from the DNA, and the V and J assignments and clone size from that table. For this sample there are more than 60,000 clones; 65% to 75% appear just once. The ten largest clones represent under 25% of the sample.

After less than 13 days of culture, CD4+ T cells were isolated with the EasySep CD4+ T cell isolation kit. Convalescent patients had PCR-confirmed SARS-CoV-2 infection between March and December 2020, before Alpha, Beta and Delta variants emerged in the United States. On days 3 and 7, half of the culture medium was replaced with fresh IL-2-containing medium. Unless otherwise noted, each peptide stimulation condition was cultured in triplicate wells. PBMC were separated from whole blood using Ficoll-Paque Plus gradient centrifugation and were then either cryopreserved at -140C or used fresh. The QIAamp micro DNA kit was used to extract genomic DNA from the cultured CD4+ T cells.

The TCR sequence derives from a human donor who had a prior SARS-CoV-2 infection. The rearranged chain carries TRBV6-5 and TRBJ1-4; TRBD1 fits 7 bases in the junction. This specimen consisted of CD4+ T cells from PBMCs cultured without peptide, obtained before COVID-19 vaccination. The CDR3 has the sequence CASKQGNGEKLFF. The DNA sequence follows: TGTGCCAGCAAACAGGGGAATGGGGAAAAACTGTTTTTT.